The 14 T cell receptor beta chains below all came from one sample that was sequenced in a study of blood T cell repertoires in COVID-19. Profiling relied on immunoSEQ multiplex PCR, and the TCRdb table lists in-frame clones only, not all of them. The sample contains over 100,000 clones, around nine tenths of which appear only once. The sample taken for sequencing was peripheral blood. These receptors were collected from a woman between 70 and 85 years old with COVID-19, enrolled during active disease.

As concerns this clone: The sample has other DNA sequences that encode this CDR3 too. The rearrangement uses TRBV5-4 and TRBJ1-3; 10 bases align to TRBD1. This CDR3 is 16 amino acids long. Unmatched junction bases numbered 2, after V lost 0 bases and J lost 2 bases. Per the germline V gene, CDR1 is SGHNT and CDR2 is YYREEE (reference sequence). CDR3 amino acids: CASSLGGQGAGNTIYF. For the CDR3, the DNA is TGTGCCAGCAGCTTGGGCGGACAGGGGGCTGGAAACACCATATATTTT.

The gene calls are TRBV6-1 and TRBJ1-2, with 7 nucleotides matching TRBD1. The CDR3 has 17 residues. Trimming at V came to 1 base and at J to 3 bases, leaving 11 bases not matched to a gene. Per the germline V gene, CDR1 is MNHNS and CDR2 is SASEGT. DNA of the CDR3: TGTGCCAGCAGTGAAGTCTACAGACAGGGTAGGCACTATGGCTACACCTTC. Its protein product is CASSEVYRQGRHYGYTF.

The V gene is TRBV21-1, the J gene TRBJ1-6; TRBD1, the table's D call, lacks a check against the DNA. TRBV21-1 constitutes a pseudogene. The CDR3 sequence is 19 residues long. The chain's CDR3 is CASSKCFGTGDSYNSPLHF. The CDR3 DNA reads TGTGCCAGCAGCAAATGCTTCGGGACAGGGGACTCCTATAATTCACCCCTCCACTTT.

CDR3 sequence reads: CASSFDRNQPQHF. Here the CDR3 DNA reads TGTGCCAGCAGTTTTGACAGGAATCAGCCCCAGCATTTT. The chain recombines TRBV6-5 with TRBJ1-5; D perhaps matches TRBD1 (6 bases). The V end was cut by 4 bases, the J end by 4 bases, with 8 bases between. The CDR3 extends over 13 amino acids. Germline CDR1 reads MNHEY; CDR2 reads SVGAGI.

The rearrangement joins TRBV7-9 to TRBJ1-2; tentatively, D is TRBD1 (5 bases). With 5 bases removed from V and 8 bases from J, the gap between germline ends came to 12 bases. The CDR3 consists of 12 residues. Germline CDR1 SEHNR, CDR2 FQNEAQ (reference sequence). CDR3 in DNA: TGTGCCAGCAGCCATGGGGGGGTAGGCTACACCTTC. Its protein product is CASSHGGVGYTF.

The chain carries TRBV4-1 and TRBJ1-6; D unresolved. V lost 4 bases, J lost 5 bases, and 15 bases lay in between. The CDR3 loop spans 16 amino acids. CDR1 is MGHRA, CDR2 YSYEKL, per germline. CDR3 sequence reads: CASSPTLRTDNSPLHF. The CDR3 region has the DNA TGCGCCAGCAGCCCAACCCTCCGGACTGATAATTCACCCCTCCACTTT.

The gene calls are TRBV7-3 and TRBJ1-5; TRBD1 aligns across 7 bases. CDR3 length: 13 residues. Per the germline V gene, CDR1 is SGHTA and CDR2 is FQGTGA. V gave up 5 bases and J gave up 16 bases; unmatched junction bases: 14. This CDR3 is CASSLSRDSPRHF. CDR3 nucleotides: TGTGCCAGCAGCCTTAGCAGGGACAGTCCCCGCCATTTT.

V gene TRBV5-4 combines with J gene TRBJ2-2, with D perhaps TRBD1 (6 bases). The germline V and J ends were trimmed by 4 bases and 4 bases, with 14 bases remaining between them. CDR1 is SGHNT and CDR2 is YYREEE in the germline V gene (reference sequence). This CDR3 region has 15 residues. CDR3 nucleotide sequence: TGTGCCAGCAGCAGGGTGGGGGCAGTCACCGGGGAGCTGTTTTTT. Translation: CASSRVGAVTGELFF.

A note on this clone: The identical CDR3 is also encoded by other nucleotide sequences in the sample. The chain is built from TRBV2 and TRBJ2-5, with TRBD1 as a possible D gene (6 bases). Trimming took 2 bases from V and 2 from J, leaving 9 bases between them. Per germline, CDR1 SNHLY and CDR2 FYNNEI. The CDR3 contains 14 residues. CDR3 region: CASSETGFQETQYF. CDR3 coding DNA: TGTGCCAGCAGTGAAACAGGGTTTCAAGAGACCCAGTACTTC.

The rearrangement joins TRBV6-5 to TRBJ1-4; 8 nucleotides align to TRBD1. The CDR3 spans 15 residues. CDR1 and CDR2 (germline): MNHEY, SVGAGI. V was pared by 2 bases and J by 6 bases, with 5 bases of the junction left unmatched. The CDR3 loop reads CASSYVRGRDEKLFF. DNA of the CDR3: TGTGCCAGCAGTTACGTCAGGGGGCGAGATGAAAAACTGTTTTTT.

The chain joins TRBV19 to TRBJ2-2; tentatively, D is TRBD2 (5 bases). V was pared by 6 bases and J by 0 bases, with 14 bases between. The CDR3 covers 16 residues. Per germline, CDR1 LNHDA and CDR2 SQIVND (reference sequence). The CDR3 spells CASSKYGITNTGELFF. The CDR3 region has the DNA TGTGCCAGTAGCAAATACGGGATCACGAACACCGGGGAGCTGTTTTTT.

This clone was counted a single time. The CDR3 here is CASSVFGSGGANTQYF. CDR3 DNA: TGTGCCAGCAGTGTTTTTGGTAGCGGGGGGGCAAATACGCAGTATTTT. The J gene is TRBJ2-3, the V gene TRBV2; TRBD2 matches 11 bases. V trimming: 4 bases; J trimming: 7 bases; junction bases outside the gene matches: 10. Germline CDR1 is SNHLY and CDR2 is FYNNEI. This CDR3 has 16 amino acids.

The V and J genes are TRBV2 and TRBJ1-1; D uncertain. This CDR3 has 13 amino acids. Germline CDR1 is SNHLY and CDR2 is FYNNEI. V lost 7 bases to trimming and J lost 0 bases, with 9 bases between them. This CDR3 is CASTAGLNTEAFF. In DNA, the CDR3 is TGTGCCAGCACCGCAGGCTTGAACACTGAAGCTTTCTTT.

This chain links TRBV7-9 with TRBJ1-1; no reliable D call. The CDR3 covers 15 residues. Germline CDR1 SEHNR, CDR2 FQNEAQ (reference sequence). V lost 0 bases to trimming and J lost 1 base, with 9 bases between them. In DNA form, the CDR3 reads TGTGCCAGCAGCTTAGCGGCAGGCCCGAACACTGAAGCTTTCTTT. Protein product: CASSLAAGPNTEAFF.